This T cell receptor (beta chain) stems from a study of glioma-infiltrating T cells. Many counts were recorded for this clonotype. Its target is unknown. Germline V lookup: CDR1 KGHDR, CDR2 SFDVKD. Trimming stripped 6 bases from V and 6 bases from J, with 5 bases between. The CDR3 consists of 11 residues. TCR alpha and beta CDR3 regions were amplified from RNA using iRepertoire nested multiplex PCR. One-step reverse transcription and amplification started from approximately 100-400 ng of tissue mRNA or PBMC total RNA. From the multiplex PCR reads, TCRdb called clonotypes with MiXCR, one entry per CDR3 protein. The sample carries approximately 90,000 distinct CDR3 sequences, around 23% recorded once. Whole-study findings and limits: Tissue-blood divergence was below expectation in non-neoplastic patients, above in gliomas. Only very few CDR3 sequences appeared in both tissue and blood.

The chain links TRBV24-1 to TRBJ2-1, with D uncertain. Sequencing was done on a sample of glioma tissue, nonneoplastic brain tissue, or PBMCs (not recorded which). This clonotype was obtained from a human donor with low-grade glioma or glioblastoma, undergoing nonglioma brain surgery, or in good health (not recorded which). DNA for the CDR3: TGTGCCACCAGTCAGTCCAATGAGCAGTTCTTC. Translation gives CATSQSNEQFF.